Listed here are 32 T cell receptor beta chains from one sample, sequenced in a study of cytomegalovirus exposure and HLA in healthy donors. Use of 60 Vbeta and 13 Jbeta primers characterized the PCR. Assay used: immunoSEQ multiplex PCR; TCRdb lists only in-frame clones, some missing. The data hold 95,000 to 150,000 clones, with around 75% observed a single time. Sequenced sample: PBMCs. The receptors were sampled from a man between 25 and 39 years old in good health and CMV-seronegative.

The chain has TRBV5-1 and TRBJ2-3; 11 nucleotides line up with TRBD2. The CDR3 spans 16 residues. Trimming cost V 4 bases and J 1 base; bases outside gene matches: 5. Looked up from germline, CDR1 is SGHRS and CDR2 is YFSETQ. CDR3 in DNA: TGCGCCAGCAGCCAATTAGCGGGGGGGGGCACAGATACGCAGTATTTT. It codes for CASSQLAGGGTDTQYF.

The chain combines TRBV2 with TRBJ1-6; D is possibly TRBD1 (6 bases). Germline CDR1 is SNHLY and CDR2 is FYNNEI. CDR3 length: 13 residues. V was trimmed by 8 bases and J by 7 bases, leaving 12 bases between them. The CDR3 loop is CASSSRGNSPLHF. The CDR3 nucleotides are TGTGCCAGCTCTTCAAGGGGGAATTCACCCCTCCACTTT.

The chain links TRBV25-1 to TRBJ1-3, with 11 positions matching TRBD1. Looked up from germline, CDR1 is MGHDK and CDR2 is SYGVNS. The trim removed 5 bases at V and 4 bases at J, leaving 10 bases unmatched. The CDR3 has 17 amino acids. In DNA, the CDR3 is TGTGCCAGCAGTACCCGGACAGGGGGCGCGGAAGGAAACACCATATATTTT. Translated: CASSTRTGGAEGNTIYF.

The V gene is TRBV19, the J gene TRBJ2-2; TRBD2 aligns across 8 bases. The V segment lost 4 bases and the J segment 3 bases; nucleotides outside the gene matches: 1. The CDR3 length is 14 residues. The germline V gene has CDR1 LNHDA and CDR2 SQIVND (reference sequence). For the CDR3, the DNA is TGTGCCAGTAGTACGGGGGGGGACACCGGGGAGCTGTTTTTT. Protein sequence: CASSTGGDTGELFF.

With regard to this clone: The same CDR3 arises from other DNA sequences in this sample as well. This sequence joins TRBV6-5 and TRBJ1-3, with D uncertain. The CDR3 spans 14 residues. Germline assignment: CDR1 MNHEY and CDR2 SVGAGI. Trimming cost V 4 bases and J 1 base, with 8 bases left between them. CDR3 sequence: CASSFGGSGNTIYF. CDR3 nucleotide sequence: TGTGCCAGCAGTTTTGGAGGGTCTGGAAACACCATATATTTT.

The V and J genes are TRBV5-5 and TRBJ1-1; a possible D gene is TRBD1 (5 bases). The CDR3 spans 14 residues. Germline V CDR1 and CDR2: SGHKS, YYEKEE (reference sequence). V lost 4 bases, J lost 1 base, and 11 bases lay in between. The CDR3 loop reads CASSLGRRNTEAFF. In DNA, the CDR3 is TGTGCCAGCAGCCTGGGACGGAGGAACACTGAAGCTTTCTTT.

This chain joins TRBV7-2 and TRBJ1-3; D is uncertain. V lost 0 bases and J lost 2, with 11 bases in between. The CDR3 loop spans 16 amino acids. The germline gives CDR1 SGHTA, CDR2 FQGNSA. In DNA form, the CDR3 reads TGTGCCAGCAGCTTAGCTGGCGGCCGGACTGGAAACACCATATATTTT. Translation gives CASSLAGGRTGNTIYF. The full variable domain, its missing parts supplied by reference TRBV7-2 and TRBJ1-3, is GAGVSQSPSNKVTEKGKDVELRCDPISGHTALYWYRQSLGQGLEFLIYFQGNSAPDKSGLPSDRFSAERTGGSVSTLTIQRTQQEDSAVYLCASSLAGGRTGNTIYFGEGSWLTVV.

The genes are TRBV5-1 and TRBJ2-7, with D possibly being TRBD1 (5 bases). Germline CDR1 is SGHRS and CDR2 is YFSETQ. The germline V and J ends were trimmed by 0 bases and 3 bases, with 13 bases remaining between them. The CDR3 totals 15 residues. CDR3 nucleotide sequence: TGCGCCAGCAGCTTGGCCTTGGGGCAAGTCTACGAGCAGTACTTC. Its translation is CASSLALGQVYEQYF. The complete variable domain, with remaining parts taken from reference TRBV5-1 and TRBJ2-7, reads KAGVTQTPRYLIKTRGQQVTLSCSPISGHRSVSWYQQTPGQGLQFLFEYFSETQRNKGNFPGRFSGRQFSNSRSEMNVSTLELGDSALYLCASSLALGQVYEQYFGPGTRLTVT.

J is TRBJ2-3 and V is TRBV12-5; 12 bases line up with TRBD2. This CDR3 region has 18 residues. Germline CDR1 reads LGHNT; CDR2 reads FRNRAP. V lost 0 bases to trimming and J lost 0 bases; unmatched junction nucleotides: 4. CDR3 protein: CASGLVRLAGGSTDTQYF. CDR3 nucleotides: TGTGCTAGTGGTTTGGTACGCCTAGCGGGGGGGAGCACAGATACGCAGTATTTT.

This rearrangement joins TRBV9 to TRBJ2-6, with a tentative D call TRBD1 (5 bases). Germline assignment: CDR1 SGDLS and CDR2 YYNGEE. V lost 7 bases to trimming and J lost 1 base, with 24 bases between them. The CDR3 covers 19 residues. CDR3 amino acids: CASGLGRVGVLSGANVLTF. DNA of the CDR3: TGTGCCAGCGGCCTGGGTAGGGTAGGGGTTTTATCTGGGGCCAACGTCCTGACTTTC.

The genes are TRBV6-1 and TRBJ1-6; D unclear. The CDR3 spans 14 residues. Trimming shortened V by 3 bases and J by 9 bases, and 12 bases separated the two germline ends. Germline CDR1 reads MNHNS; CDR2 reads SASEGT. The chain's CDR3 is CASSDPGYGSPLHF. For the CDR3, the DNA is TGTGCCAGCAGTGACCCGGGGTATGGTTCACCCCTCCACTTT.

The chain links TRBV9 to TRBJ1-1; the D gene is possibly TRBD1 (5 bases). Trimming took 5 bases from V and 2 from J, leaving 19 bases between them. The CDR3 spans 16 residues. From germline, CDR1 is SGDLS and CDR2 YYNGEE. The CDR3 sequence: CASSRGGEGINTEAFF. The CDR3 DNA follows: TGTGCCAGCAGTCGGGGGGGGGAGGGGATTAACACTGAAGCTTTCTTT.

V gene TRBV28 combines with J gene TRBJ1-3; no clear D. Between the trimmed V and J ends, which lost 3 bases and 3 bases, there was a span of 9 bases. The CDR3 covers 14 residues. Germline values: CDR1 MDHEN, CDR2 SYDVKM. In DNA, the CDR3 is TGTGCCAGCAGTTTGAGCGGTGGTGGAAACACCATATATTTT. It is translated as CASSLSGGGNTIYF.

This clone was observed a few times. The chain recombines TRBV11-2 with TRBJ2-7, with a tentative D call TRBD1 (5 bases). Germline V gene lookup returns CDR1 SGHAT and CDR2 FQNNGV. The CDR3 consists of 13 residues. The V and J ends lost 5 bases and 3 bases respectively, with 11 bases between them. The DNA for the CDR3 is TGTGCCAGCAGCCCGACAACAGGCTACGAGCAGTACTTC. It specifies CASSPTTGYEQYF.

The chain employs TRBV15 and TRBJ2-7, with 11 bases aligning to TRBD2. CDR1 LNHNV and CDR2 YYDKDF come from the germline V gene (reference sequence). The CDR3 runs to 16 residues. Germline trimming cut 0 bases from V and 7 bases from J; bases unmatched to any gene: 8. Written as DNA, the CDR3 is TGTGCCACCAGCAGAGATCGCCTAGCGGGGGGACGAGAGCAGTACTTC. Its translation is CATSRDRLAGGREQYF.

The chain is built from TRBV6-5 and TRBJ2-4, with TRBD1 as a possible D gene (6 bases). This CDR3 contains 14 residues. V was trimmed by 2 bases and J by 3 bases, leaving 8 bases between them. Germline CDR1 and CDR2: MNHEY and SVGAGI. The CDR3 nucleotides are TGTGCCAGCAGTTACGACAGGATCAAAAACATTCAGTACTTC. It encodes CASSYDRIKNIQYF.

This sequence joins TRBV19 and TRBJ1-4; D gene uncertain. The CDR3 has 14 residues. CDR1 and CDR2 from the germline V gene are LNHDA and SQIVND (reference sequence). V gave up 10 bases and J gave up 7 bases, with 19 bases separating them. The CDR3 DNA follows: TGTGCCACCATGAAGGTAGTCGAGGGTGAAAAACTGTTTTTT. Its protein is CATMKVVEGEKLFF.

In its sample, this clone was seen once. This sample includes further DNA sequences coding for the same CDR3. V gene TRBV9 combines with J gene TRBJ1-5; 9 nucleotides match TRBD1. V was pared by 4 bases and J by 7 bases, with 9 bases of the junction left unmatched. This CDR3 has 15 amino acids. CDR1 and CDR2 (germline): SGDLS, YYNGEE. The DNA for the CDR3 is TGTGCCAGCAGCCCCGGGGGACAGGGTCAACAGCCCCAGCATTTT. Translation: CASSPGGQGQQPQHF.

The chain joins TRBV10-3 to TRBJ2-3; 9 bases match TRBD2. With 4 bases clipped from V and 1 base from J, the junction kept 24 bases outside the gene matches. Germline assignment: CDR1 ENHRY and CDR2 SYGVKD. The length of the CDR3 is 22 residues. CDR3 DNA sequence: TGTGCCATCAGTGGCCGAGGGACGGGTCTAGCGGGGAAGGGGATTGGCACAGATACGCAGTATTTT. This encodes CAISGRGTGLAGKGIGTDTQYF.

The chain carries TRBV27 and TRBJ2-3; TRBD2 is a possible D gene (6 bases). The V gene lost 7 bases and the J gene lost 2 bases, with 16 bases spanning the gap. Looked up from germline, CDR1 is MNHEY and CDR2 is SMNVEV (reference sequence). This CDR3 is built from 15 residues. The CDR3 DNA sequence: TGTGCCAGCACCCTTCGGGACTTGAACACAGATACGCAGTATTTT. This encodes CASTLRDLNTDTQYF.

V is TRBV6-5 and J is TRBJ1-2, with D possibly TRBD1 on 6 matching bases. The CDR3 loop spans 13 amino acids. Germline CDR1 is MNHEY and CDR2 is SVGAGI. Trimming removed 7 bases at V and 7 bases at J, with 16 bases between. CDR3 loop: CASTTERGLGYTF. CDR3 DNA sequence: TGTGCCAGCACTACCGAGCGGGGGCTTGGCTACACCTTC.

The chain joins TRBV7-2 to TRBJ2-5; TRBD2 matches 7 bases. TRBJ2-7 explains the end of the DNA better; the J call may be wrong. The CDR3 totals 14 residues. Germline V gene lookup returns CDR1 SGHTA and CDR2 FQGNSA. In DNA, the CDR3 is TGTGCCAGCAGCCCGGGGGGTTCCTCCTACGAGCAGTACTTC. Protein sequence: CASSPGGSSYEQYF.

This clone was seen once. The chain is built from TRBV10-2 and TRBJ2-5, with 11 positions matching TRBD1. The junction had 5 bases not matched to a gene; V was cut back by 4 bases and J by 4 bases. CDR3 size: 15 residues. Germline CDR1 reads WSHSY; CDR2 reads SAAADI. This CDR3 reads CASSAGTGGPETQYF. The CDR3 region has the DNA TGCGCCAGCAGTGCAGGGACAGGGGGGCCAGAGACCCAGTACTTC.

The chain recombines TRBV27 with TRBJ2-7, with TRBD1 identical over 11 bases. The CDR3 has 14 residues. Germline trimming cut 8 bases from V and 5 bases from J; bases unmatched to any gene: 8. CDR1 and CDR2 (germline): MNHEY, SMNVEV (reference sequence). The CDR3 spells CASELGQGAHEQYF. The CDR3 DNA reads TGTGCCAGCGAACTTGGACAGGGGGCCCACGAGCAGTACTTC.

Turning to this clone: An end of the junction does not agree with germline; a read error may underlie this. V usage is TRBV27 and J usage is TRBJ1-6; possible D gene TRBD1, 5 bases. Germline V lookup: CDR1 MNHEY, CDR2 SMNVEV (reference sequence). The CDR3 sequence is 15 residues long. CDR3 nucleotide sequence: TGTGTCAGCAGATTTGCAGGGTTCACTGATTCACCCCTCCACTTT. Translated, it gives CVSRFAGFTDSPLHF.

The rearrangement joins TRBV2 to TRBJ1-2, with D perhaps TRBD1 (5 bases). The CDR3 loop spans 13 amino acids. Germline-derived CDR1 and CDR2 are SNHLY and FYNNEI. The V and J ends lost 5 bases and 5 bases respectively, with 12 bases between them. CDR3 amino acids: CASSLDGGYGYTF. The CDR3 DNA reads TGTGCCAGCAGTTTGGACGGGGGATATGGCTACACCTTC.

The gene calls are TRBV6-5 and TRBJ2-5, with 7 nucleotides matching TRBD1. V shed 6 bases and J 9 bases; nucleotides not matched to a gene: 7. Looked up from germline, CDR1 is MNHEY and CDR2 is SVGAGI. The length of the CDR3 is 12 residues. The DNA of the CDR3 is TGTGCCAGCAGCCAACAGGGGACGGCCCAGTACTTC. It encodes CASSQQGTAQYF.

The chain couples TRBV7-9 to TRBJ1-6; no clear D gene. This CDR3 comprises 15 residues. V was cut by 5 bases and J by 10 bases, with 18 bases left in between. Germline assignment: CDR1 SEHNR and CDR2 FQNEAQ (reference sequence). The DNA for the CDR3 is TGTGCCAGCAGCCCGCCCCGGGGTGGGAACTCACCCCTCCACTTT. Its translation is CASSPPRGGNSPLHF.

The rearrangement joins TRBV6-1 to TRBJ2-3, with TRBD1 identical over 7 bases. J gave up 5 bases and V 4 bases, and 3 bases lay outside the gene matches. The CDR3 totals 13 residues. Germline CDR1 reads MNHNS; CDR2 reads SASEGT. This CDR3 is CASSGAGGDTQYF. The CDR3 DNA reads TGTGCCAGCAGTGGGGCAGGGGGAGATACGCAGTATTTT.

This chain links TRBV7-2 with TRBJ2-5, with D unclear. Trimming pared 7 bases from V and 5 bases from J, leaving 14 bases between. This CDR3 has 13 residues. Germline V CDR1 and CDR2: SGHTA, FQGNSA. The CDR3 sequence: CASNRQFGETQYF. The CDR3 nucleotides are TGTGCCAGCAACCGCCAGTTCGGGGAGACCCAGTACTTC.

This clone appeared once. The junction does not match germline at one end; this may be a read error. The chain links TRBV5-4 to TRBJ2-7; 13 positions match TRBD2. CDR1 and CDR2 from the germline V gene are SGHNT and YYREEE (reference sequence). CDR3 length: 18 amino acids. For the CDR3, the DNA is TGTGCCAGCAGCCCGGGACTAGCGGGGTTTTCCGACTCCTTCGAGCAGTACTTC. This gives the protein CASSPGLAGFSDSFEQYF.

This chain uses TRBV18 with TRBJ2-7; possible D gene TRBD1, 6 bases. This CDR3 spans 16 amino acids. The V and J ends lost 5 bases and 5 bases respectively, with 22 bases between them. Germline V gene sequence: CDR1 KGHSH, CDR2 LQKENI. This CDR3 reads CASSSAAGQNLHEQYF. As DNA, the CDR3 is TGTGCCAGCTCATCAGCGGCCGGACAGAACCTACACGAGCAGTACTTC.